Each of the 10 T cell receptor beta chains below was sequenced from the same sample in a study of cytomegalovirus exposure and HLA in healthy donors. A multiplex PCR was run with 60 Vbeta primers and 13 Jbeta primers. The method was immunoSEQ multiplex PCR; TCRdb's version includes in-frame clones alone and lacks a portion of them. The sample has 150,000 to 200,000 clones, 65% to 90% seen once. Sequencing input: PBMCs. The receptors were gathered from a woman aged 45-60 years in good health and CMV-seronegative.

J is TRBJ2-1 and V is TRBV10-2, with D perhaps TRBD2 (10 bases). The CDR3 spans 17 residues. Germline V gene data show CDR1 as WSHSY and CDR2 as SAAADI. Trimming stripped 6 bases from V and 10 bases from J, with 28 bases between. The CDR3, as DNA: TGCGCCAGCAGCTCCGGGACAGGGAGAGCGGGAGGGCGCGAGCAGTTCTTC. Its translation is CASSSGTGRAGGREQFF.

In its sample, this clone ranks as medium-sized. The chain's CDR3 is CASPKGLPLCQNTQYF. CDR3 DNA: TGTGCCAGCCCGAAGGGACTCCCGTTGTGTCAGAATACGCAGTATTTT. The J gene is TRBJ2-3, the V gene TRBV25-1; D is perhaps TRBD2 (6 bases). This CDR3 spans 16 amino acids. V was clipped by 8 bases and J by 7 bases, with 25 bases between them. CDR1 is MGHDK, CDR2 SYGVNS, per germline.

The chain recombines TRBV19 with TRBJ2-6; 8 positions agree with TRBD1. After removal of 6 bases from V and 2 bases from J, the junction contained 0 bases not matched to a gene. Germline CDR1 LNHDA, CDR2 SQIVND (reference sequence). This CDR3 is built from 14 residues. The CDR3 nucleotides read TGTGCCAGTAGGGACAGGGCTGGGGCCAACGTCCTGACTTTC. It encodes CASRDRAGANVLTF.

The chain carries TRBV2 and TRBJ2-7, with D possibly TRBD1 on 6 matching bases. The V end was cut by 7 bases, the J end by 1 base, with 20 bases between. Germline V gene lookup returns CDR1 SNHLY and CDR2 FYNNEI. The CDR3 runs 16 residues. The CDR3 region has the DNA TGTGCCAGCATCGTAAGCTGGGGGCTCGTTTCCTACGAGCAGTACTTC. Translated, it gives CASIVSWGLVSYEQYF.

The rearrangement joins TRBV12-2 to TRBJ1-5. TRBV12-2 is a pseudogene locus. This CDR3 contains 17 residues. CDR3: CASRFNGGINSNQPQHF. The CDR3 nucleotides read TGTGCAAGTCGCTTTAACGGGGGGATCAATAGCAATCAGCCCCAGCATTTT.

The chain links TRBV7-9 to TRBJ1-5; TRBD1 agrees at 9 bases. The CDR3 consists of 17 residues. Germline V gives CDR1 SEHNR, CDR2 FQNEAQ (reference sequence). After removal of 4 bases from V and 0 bases from J, the junction contained 7 bases not matched to a gene. This CDR3 reads CASSSGGQGNSNQPQHF. The CDR3 DNA sequence: TGTGCCAGCAGCTCAGGGGGACAGGGAAATAGCAATCAGCCCCAGCATTTT.

The V call is TRBV5-1, the J call TRBJ2-1; 7 bases agree with TRBD2. The junction had 8 bases not matched to a gene; V was cut back by 4 bases and J by 7 bases. Germline values: CDR1 SGHRS, CDR2 YFSETQ. The CDR3 is 14 amino acids. CDR3 residues: CASSENVLANEQFF. The CDR3 DNA reads as TGCGCCAGCAGCGAGAATGTACTAGCGAATGAGCAGTTCTTC.

This rearrangement joins TRBV19 to TRBJ2-2, with 13 bases fitting TRBD2. The CDR3 is made up of 19 amino acids. CDR1 LNHDA and CDR2 SQIVND come from the germline V gene (reference sequence). J lost 0 bases, V lost 5 bases, and 9 bases had no gene match. The CDR3, as DNA: TGTGCCAGTAGTTCTATGGGGACTAGCGGGGCAACGAACACCGGGGAGCTGTTTTTT. Protein: CASSSMGTSGATNTGELFF.

The V call is TRBV27, the J call TRBJ1-1, with 11 nucleotides matching TRBD1. J lost 10 bases, V lost 5 bases, and 9 bases had no gene match. The germline gives CDR1 MNHEY, CDR2 SMNVEV (reference sequence). CDR3 size: 14 residues. This CDR3 is CASSTRLGQGGAFF. CDR3 nucleotide sequence: TGTGCCAGCAGTACACGGCTGGGACAGGGGGGAGCTTTCTTT.

The V call is TRBV6-5, the J call TRBJ1-1; TRBD1 matches at 8 bases. This CDR3 comprises 14 residues. V was pared by 2 bases and J by 2 bases, with 1 base of the junction left unmatched. CDR1 is MNHEY, CDR2 SVGAGI, per germline. Written as DNA, the CDR3 is TGTGCCAGCAGTTACGGACAGGGTAACACTGAAGCTTTCTTT. Protein product: CASSYGQGNTEAFF.